This T cell receptor beta chain was obtained from a study of blood T cell repertoires in COVID-19. Sequenced by immunoSEQ multiplex PCR; TCRdb stores in-frame clones only, minus some. The top ten clones hold roughly 5.9% of a sample with around 300,000 clones, about 87% of them seen once. This sequence originates from a woman aged 45 to 65 with COVID-19, enrolled during active disease. The specimen was peripheral blood.

CDR3 region: CATSGPGFTEAFF. In nucleotides, the CDR3 is TGTGCCACCAGCGGACCAGGGTTCACTGAAGCTTTCTTT. V gene TRBV15 combines with J gene TRBJ1-1; weak D call: TRBD1 (5 bases). The length of the CDR3 is 13 residues. Germline V gene lookup returns CDR1 LNHNV and CDR2 YYDKDF (reference sequence). V dropped 5 bases and J dropped 4 bases, with 11 bases sitting between them.